Following are 8 T cell receptor beta chains from one sample sequenced in a study of CD8 T cells in ankylosing spondylitis. Regarding the study as a whole: One TCR beta motif, made up of roughly 8 highly homologous variants, appeared characteristic of ankylosing spondylitis blood.

These receptors' targets are unknown. TCRdb redid the calling of the 5' RACE reads with MiXCR, one entry per CDR3 protein. The profile shows 400,000 or so distinct CDR3 sequences, about 24% of them singletons. Sequencing was performed on blood, either unsorted or a sorted T cell fraction (not recorded which). The receptors were gathered from a male donor with ankylosing spondylitis.

This clonotype showed up just a few times. The rearrangement links TRBV29-1 to TRBJ1-5; D uncertain. With 5 bases removed from V and 2 bases from J, the gap between germline ends came to 10 bases. This CDR3 has 13 amino acids. Per the germline V gene, CDR1 is SQVTM and CDR2 is ANQGSEA. The CDR3 DNA is TGCAGCGTTCGGCAGGATGGCAATCAGCCCCAGCATTTT. It encodes CSVRQDGNQPQHF.

J is TRBJ2-3 and V is TRBV4-1; 8 nucleotides match TRBD1. Germline lookup yields CDR1 MGHRA and CDR2 YSYEKL. The CDR3 spans 17 residues. The junction had 7 bases not matched to a gene; V was cut back by 0 bases and J by 2 bases. This chain's CDR3 is CASSQDWGQGATDTQYF. The CDR3, as DNA: TGCGCCAGCAGCCAAGATTGGGGGCAGGGGGCCACAGATACGCAGTATTTT.

The chain is built from TRBV13 and TRBJ1-6, with 10 nucleotides matching TRBD1. The CDR3 loop spans 14 amino acids. V lost 5 bases to trimming and J lost 11 bases; unmatched junction nucleotides: 6. Germline lookup yields CDR1 PRHDT and CDR2 FYEKMQ (reference sequence). CDR3 in amino acids: CASSPRDRGTPLHF. In nucleotides, the CDR3 is TGTGCCAGCAGCCCCCGGGACAGGGGTACACCCCTCCACTTT.

The chain uses TRBV19 and TRBJ2-6; 8 bases line up with TRBD2. V dropped 6 bases and J dropped 4; count of bases not matched to a gene: 11. Germline-derived CDR1 and CDR2 are LNHDA and SQIVND (reference sequence). CDR3 size: 17 residues. CDR3 sequence: CASRPGLGSSGANVLTF. The CDR3 DNA reads as TGTGCCAGTAGGCCGGGACTAGGTTCGTCCGGGGCCAACGTCCTGACTTTC.

The chain joins TRBV20-1 to TRBJ2-2; 8 bases map to TRBD2. Germline CDR1 reads DFQATT; CDR2 reads SNEGSKA (reference sequence). V trimming: 3 bases; J trimming: 6 bases; junction bases outside the gene matches: 9. This CDR3 region has 15 residues. CDR3 sequence: CSASDAAGGSGELFF. The CDR3 coding sequence is TGCAGTGCTAGCGACGCGGCGGGAGGATCCGGGGAGCTGTTTTTT.

This clonotype was counted between two and nine times. The chain combines TRBV3-1 with TRBJ2-5, with 9 bases matching TRBD2. This CDR3 is built from 16 residues. V gave up 1 base and J gave up 2 bases; unmatched junction bases: 5. Germline CDR1 is LGHDT and CDR2 is YNNKEL (reference sequence). The DNA of the CDR3 is TGTGCCAGCAGCCAAGTGGAGCGGGGGGCACAAGAGACCCAGTACTTC. Translated, it gives CASSQVERGAQETQYF.

The rearrangement joins TRBV19 to TRBJ1-3, with D perhaps TRBD1 (6 bases). The V and J ends lost 6 bases and 0 bases respectively, with 15 bases between them. Looked up from germline, CDR1 is LNHDA and CDR2 is SQIVND (reference sequence). The CDR3 has 16 amino acids. CDR3 region: CASSKIRDTSGNTIYF. The CDR3 DNA reads as TGTGCCAGTAGCAAGATCCGGGACACCTCTGGAAACACCATATATTTT. Combining the CDR3 with reference TRBV19 and TRBJ1-3 gives the whole variable domain DGGITQSPKYLFRKEGQNVTLSCEQNLNHDAMYWYRQDPGQGLRLIYYSQIVNDFQKGDIAEGYSVSREKKESFPLTVTSAQKNPTAFYLCASSKIRDTSGNTIYFGEGSWLTVV.

This chain joins TRBV29-1 and TRBJ2-1; a possible D gene is TRBD2 (6 bases). V lost 7 bases to trimming and J lost 3 bases, with 16 bases between them. This CDR3 comprises 14 residues. Germline values: CDR1 SQVTM, CDR2 ANQGSEA. CDR3 sequence reads: CSGLRGTNYNEQFF. CDR3 sequence (DNA): TGCAGCGGCCTGCGGGGTACCAACTACAATGAGCAGTTCTTC.